This T cell receptor beta chain was recovered during a study of OX40 agonist ivuxolimab in advanced cancers. On the study more broadly: Cohort: approximately 79% men, mean age around 55, aged roughly 20 to 79. The study's findings and limits: Dose levels from 0.1 to 3.0 mg/kg saw CD4+ and CD8+ blood T cells expand clonally by week 6.

Germline-derived CDR1 and CDR2 are LGHNT and FRNRAP. Deletions cut 6 bases from V and 2 bases from J, with 4 bases between. The CDR3 is 11 amino acids. Sequenced by immunoSEQ multiplex PCR; TCRdb stores in-frame clones only, minus some. This sample yields about 73,000 clones, of which more than 85% are seen a single time; roughly 9.7% belongs to the top ten. Patients were ruled out by autoimmune disease history or systemic immunosuppression. Remarks on this clone: Its target is not known.

The sequencing here drew on CD4+ or CD8+ T cells sorted from blood, taken in a trial of the OX40 agonist ivuxolimab. This chain links TRBV12-5 with TRBJ1-1; D not resolved. This receptor was taken from an adult with an advanced solid tumor such as melanoma, head and neck, liver or kidney cancer. CDR3 sequence (DNA): TGTGCTAGTGGAACCAACACTGAAGCTTTCTTT. Protein: CASGTNTEAFF.